This T cell receptor (beta chain) was captured by sequencing in a study of CD8 T cells in Susac syndrome. General study points: The CD4+ T cell repertoires that were profiled in Susac syndrome showed no clonal expansion.

The length of the CDR3 is 17 residues. CDR1 SGDLS and CDR2 YYNGEE come from the germline V gene. V was clipped by 2 bases and J by 2 bases; unmatched bases: 11. Under recently defined diagnostic criteria, the patients with Susac syndrome qualified as having definite or probable disease. Negative isolation yielded CD4+ and CD8+ T cells, and FACS enriched TEMRA cells. After extraction with the RNeasy kit, about 0.45 to 1 ug of the RNA was reverse transcribed using random hexamers. TCRdb ran MiXCR on the immunoSEQ multiplex PCR reads and lists one entry per CDR3 protein. The sample consists of about 150,000 distinct CDR3 sequences, about 96% of them appearing once. With regard to this clonotype: What it binds is unknown.

Sequenced material: CD4+ T cells from PBMCs. The chain carries TRBV9 and TRBJ2-5; 8 bases match TRBD2. The receptor comes from a human donor with Susac syndrome. The CDR3 DNA reads TGTGCCAGCAGCGTCGACCCTTTAGCGGGACTTCAAGAGACCCAGTACTTC. This codes for CASSVDPLAGLQETQYF.